The clone carrying this T cell receptor beta chain appeared a few times. Unique molecular identifiers were built into the TCRbeta library. Each CDR3 protein gets one entry after TCRdb re-called the PCR reads with MiXCR. Of roughly 300,000 distinct CDR3 sequences in the sample, 9.9% were seen once. This record belongs to a study of T-cell reconstitution after alpha-beta-depleted transplantation in children. This sample comprised PBMCs from the stem cell graft donor, obtained from the stem cell graft. This TCR came from a human donor who donated a stem cell graft to a child with SCID.

CDR3 nucleotides: TGCAGTGCTAGAGAGTTAGGGGAGAATGGCTACACCTTC. Translating it yields CSARELGENGYTF. The chain is built from TRBV20-1 and TRBJ1-2; TRBD1 is a possible D gene (5 bases). CDR3 length: 13 amino acids. Germline loops: CDR1 DFQATT, CDR2 SNEGSKA (reference sequence). Trimming removed 0 bases from V and 6 bases from J, with 11 bases in between.